This T cell receptor beta chain was retrieved from a study of T cell responses to AZD1222 COVID-19 vaccine. Clones were read by immunoSEQ multiplex PCR, and TCRdb kept only the in-frame ones, dropping some. Counted here are 100,000 to 150,000 clones, around 89% occurring once; the ten biggest clones make up 8.5% to 14%. Comment on this clone: Other DNA sequences in this specimen translate into the identical CDR3.

The CDR3 is 13 residues long. Germline V gene data show CDR1 as MNHEY and CDR2 as SVGAGI. Trimming took off 0 bases at V and 2 bases at J, with 4 bases between the two ends. The chain is built from TRBV6-5 and TRBJ1-1; D is unclear. This sequence originates from an adult in good health. The specimen comprised peripheral blood, sampled on day 0 of MenACWY control vaccination. CDR3 protein: CASSYSSNTEAFF. In DNA, the CDR3 is TGTGCCAGCAGTTACTCGTCCAACACTGAAGCTTTCTTT.